This T cell receptor (beta chain) is drawn from a study of identical twins (dated by TCRdb to about 2016). For the wider study: TCR alpha and beta repertoires from monozygotic twins, unrelated adults of various ages and cord blood were deep-sequenced to test whether fetal clonotypes persist. To rule out contamination, the twin experiments were replicated at different times with different library preparation protocols.

CDR1 and CDR2 are read off the germline V gene as LGHNA and YSLEER. Trimming at the junction amounts to 2 bases on V and 0 bases on J, and the germline ends lie 11 bases apart. Its CDR3 holds 17 amino acids, cysteine through phenylalanine. The kept DNA is CDR3 alone, 51 bases in frame from the first base. As concerns this clonotype: The target of this receptor is not known. No much larger clonotype is one base removed from it; base qualities were not supplied.

The library was obtained by 5' RACE. Sequencer: Illumina HiSeq 2000. A universal primer binding site was added through template switching, and the final cDNA carried a unique molecular identifier so that TCR cDNA molecules could be counted accurately. First-strand cDNA for TCR alpha and beta chains was synthesized from specific primers in the conserved constant-segment region. Each cDNA library was double barcoded, with a SMART-Mk sample barcode plus Illumina barcodes, to control for contamination. Two successive PCR steps introduced TruSeq adapter sequences along with Illumina sample barcodes. The Illumina HiSeq platform was used with custom primers to sequence TCR alpha and beta cDNA libraries. In the source study's methods: MiGEC processed the raw reads to extract unique molecular identifiers, while MiXCR was used to determine the CDR3 positions. For each individual, recombination models were inferred using an EM algorithm with the repgenHMM and IGoR tools. The tcR package in R was used for shared clonotype analysis, with sharing normalized by the product of cloneset sizes. Out-of-frame nonproductive sequences were analyzed to study raw recombination free of thymic and clonal selection effects. Through fastp at Q25 and MiXCR, TCRdb rebuilt clones from the public reads, retaining in-frame beta chains. Duplicate CDR3 protein sequences are folded into a single record with the most common DNA and genes. The V and J calls, along with clone size, are taken from TCRdb and not from the paper's own processing. Present in this sample are 400,000 to 500,000 distinct CDR3 sequences, around a sixth of which were seen just once. The ten largest clonotypes hold around 12% of the sample.

Only healthy Caucasian donors were included. The study also sequenced three unrelated non-twin adults: a male aged 18 to 30, a male aged 50 to 59 and a female aged 50 to 59. Miltenyi CD45RO+ enrichment and human naive T-cell isolation kits were used to isolate memory (CD45RO+) and naive T cells from PBMC. General conclusions and limits of the study: Conclusions relied on cross-sectional statistical analysis, since the same donors could not be followed over many years. Out-of-frame TCR alpha sharing in monozygotic twins was systematically underestimated by recombination models, whereas sharing between unrelated individuals was in agreement with the recombination models. Compared with coincidental sharing between unrelated individuals, out-of-frame TCR alpha sequences shared between twins showed an excess of sequences with low generation probability. Invariant T cells such as MAIT and iNKT could partly confound zero-insertion analyses, although diverse VJ usage argued against such confounding for most clonotypes. Abundant cord blood beta clonotypes carried fewer insertions; young adult naive repertoires showed a weaker similar trend, while memory repertoires showed none. Excess twin sharing in beta out-of-frame sequences was weaker because fewer shared sequences lowered the signal-to-noise ratio.

The rearrangement combines TRBV4-3 with TRBJ2-6; too little of a D gene remains to name it. This TCR was recovered from a man in his forties or fifties in good health. Sequencing was performed on naive T cells sorted from blood. What the cell subset or site label conveys for this sample: cells isolated with a human naive T-cell isolation kit. The CDR3 protein: CASSQKPHGSGANVLTF. The DNA reads as follows: TGCGCCAGCAGCCAAAAGCCGCACGGCTCTGGGGCCAACGTCCTGACTTTC.